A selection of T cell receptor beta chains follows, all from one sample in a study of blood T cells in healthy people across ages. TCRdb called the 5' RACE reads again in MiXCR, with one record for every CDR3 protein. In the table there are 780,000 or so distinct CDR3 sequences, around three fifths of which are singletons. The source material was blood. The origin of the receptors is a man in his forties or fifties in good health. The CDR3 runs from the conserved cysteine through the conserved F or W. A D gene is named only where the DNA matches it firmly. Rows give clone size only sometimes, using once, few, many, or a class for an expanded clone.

TGTGCCACCAGTGATCCCGGGACTAGGGGGAGAAAAGAGCAGTTCTTC | CATSDPGTRGRKEQFF | TRBV24-1 | TRBD2 | TRBJ2-1 | once
TGTGCCAGCAGTGACAGGGCGAAGGCATCGAACTATGGCTACACCTTC | CASSDRAKASNYGYTF | TRBV6-6 | TRBD1 | TRBJ1-2 | .
TGTGCCATAGGCGGGGGGGCTGAAGCTTTCTTT | CAIGGGAEAFF | TRBV10-3 | . | TRBJ1-1 | .
TGTGCCAGCAGCTCAGGACAGCCCTATAGCAATCAGCCCCAGCATTTT | CASSSGQPYSNQPQHF | TRBV5-5 | . | TRBJ1-5 | .
TGCGCCAGCAGCCAAGCCCCAGGGAGAAAACTGTTTTTT | CASSQAPGRKLFF | TRBV4-1 | . | TRBJ1-4 | .
TGCAGCGTAGTAGCCAGGGCCTCTAATTCACCCCTCCACTTT | CSVVARASNSPLHF | TRBV29-1 | . | TRBJ1-6 | .
TGTGCCAGCAGTTTTAGCGGGAGAAGGACAGATACGCAGTATTTT | CASSFSGRRTDTQYF | TRBV27 | TRBD2 | TRBJ2-3 | .
TGTGCCAGCAGCGCCGAAAGAGCGGGAGGGACAGATACGCAGTATTTT | CASSAERAGGTDTQYF | TRBV9 | TRBD2 | TRBJ2-3 | .
TGCGCCAGCAGCTGGGACAGTGCGGGGGATACGCAGTATTTT | CASSWDSAGDTQYF | TRBV5-1 | . | TRBJ2-3 | .
TGTGCCAGCAGCTTAGGGGACAGGGGGCCTAACGAGCAGTACTTC | CASSLGDRGPNEQYF | TRBV7-9 | TRBD1 | TRBJ2-7 | few
TGTGCCAGCAAGTTAGAGGACGCGGCCTACGAGCAGTACTTC | CASKLEDAAYEQYF | TRBV2 | . | TRBJ2-7 | .
TGTGCCAGCAGTTGGTCGGAGAGCACAGATACGCAGTATTTT | CASSWSESTDTQYF | TRBV27 | . | TRBJ2-3 | .
TGTGCCAGCAGGATATTGGTCAATGAGCAGTTCTTC | CASRILVNEQFF | TRBV7-2 | . | TRBJ2-1 | .
TGTGCCAGCAGTTTATCTTTAGGGTTACTAGCGGGATCATCAGATACGCAGTATTTT | CASSLSLGLLAGSSDTQYF | TRBV28 | TRBD2 | TRBJ2-3 | .
TGCAGTGCTAGAGATCTGGGGCGTACCGACGAGCAGTACTTC | CSARDLGRTDEQYF | TRBV20-1 | . | TRBJ2-7 | .
TGTGCCAGCATCTCCCCGGGGGATGGCTACACCTTC | CASISPGDGYTF | TRBV3-1 | . | TRBJ1-2 | .
TGTGCCAGCAGTTCCCAGGGGGCGCCTAGCACAGATACGCAGTATTTT | CASSSQGAPSTDTQYF | TRBV27 | TRBD1 | TRBJ2-3 | .
TGTGCCAGCAGCGTAGGATGGCCATACAATGAGCAGTACTTC | CASSVGWPYNEQYF | TRBV9 | . | TRBJ2-7 | .
TGTGCCACCAGTGATTCGCGAATCTCGGACAGAGCGAACACCGGGGAGCTGTTTTTT | CATSDSRISDRANTGELFF | TRBV24-1 | . | TRBJ2-2 | .
TGCAGCGTAGGAAAGGAAAGGAACACTGAAGCTTTCTTT | CSVGKERNTEAFF | TRBV29-1 | . | TRBJ1-1 | many
TGTGCCCGCAGTGAGGGCAGGATGCCAGATACGCAGTATTTT | CARSEGRMPDTQYF | TRBV2 | . | TRBJ2-3 | .
TGTGCCAGCAGCCGCGCGGGGAACTATGGCTACACCTTC | CASSRAGNYGYTF | TRBV3-1 | . | TRBJ1-2 | .
TGTGCCAGCAGCCCTCGGACCTACAATGAGCAGTTCTTC | CASSPRTYNEQFF | TRBV7-2 | . | TRBJ2-1 | few
TGCAGCGTCGGGACTAGCGGGATGTACTACGAGCAGTACTTC | CSVGTSGMYYEQYF | TRBV29-1 | TRBD2 | TRBJ2-7 | .
TGTGCCATCAGCCGCGAAACCTACGAGCAGTACTTC | CAISRETYEQYF | TRBV10-3 | . | TRBJ2-7 | .
TGTGCCAGCAGCTTAAAGACTGGGGGGGTCCGGGAGACCCAGTACTTC | CASSLKTGGVRETQYF | TRBV7-8 | TRBD2 | TRBJ2-5 | .
TGCGCCAGCAGCCTCATTCAGGGGGCGACCTATGGCTACACCTTC | CASSLIQGATYGYTF | TRBV5-1 | TRBD1 | TRBJ1-2 | .
TGTGCCAGCAGCTTAGTCTCGGGATTCGGTGAGCAGTACTTC | CASSLVSGFGEQYF | TRBV11-1 | . | TRBJ2-4 | .
TGCAGTGCTAGAGACCCTTCTCAAGCTAGCGGGAGGTACAATGAGCAGTTCTTC | CSARDPSQASGRYNEQFF | TRBV20-1 | TRBD2 | TRBJ2-1 | medium-sized
TGTGCCAGCAGTTTGTCCAGAACCTCCTACGAGCAGTACTTC | CASSLSRTSYEQYF | TRBV28 | . | TRBJ2-7 | few
TGTGCCAGCTCACTCAAATCTGGGCTCTACGAGCAGTACTTC | CASSLKSGLYEQYF | TRBV18 | . | TRBJ2-7 | .
TGCAGTGCTTATACAGGGCCCCAGAAAGAGACCCAGTACTTC | CSAYTGPQKETQYF | TRBV20-1 | . | TRBJ2-5 | .
TGTGCCAGCAGTCCCGGGGGGGCGGGTTGGTTCTTC | CASSPGGAGWFF | TRBV6-2/TRBV6-3 | TRBD2 | TRBJ2-1 | once
TGTGCCAGCAGCTCAACGACAGGGGGCGCGGGCGGCTACACCTTC | CASSSTTGGAGGYTF | TRBV7-9 | TRBD1 | TRBJ1-2 | .
TGTGCCAGCAGACCAGGGTTGATTGGTGAGGCTTTCTTT | CASRPGLIGEAFF | TRBV27 | . | TRBJ1-1 | once
TGCAGCGTCAAACGGGACAGCGGCTTCACTGAGGCTTTCTTT | CSVKRDSGFTEAFF | TRBV29-1 | TRBD1 | TRBJ1-1 | few
TGCAGCGTGGCACACAGGGGGGATCAGCCCCAGCATTTT | CSVAHRGDQPQHF | TRBV29-1 | TRBD1 | TRBJ1-5 | .
TGTGCCAGCAGCCAACCGTCAGCGGGAGGGCAGGGTGAGCAGTTCTTC | CASSQPSAGGQGEQFF | TRBV4-2 | TRBD2 | TRBJ2-1 | few
TGCAGCGTCCCCCTCATCGGGGTTGACACTGAAGCTTTCTTT | CSVPLIGVDTEAFF | TRBV29-1 | . | TRBJ1-1 | .
TGCGCCAGCAGGAGGGACCGTCGGGGCGCCTTGGATGGCTACACCTTC | CASRRDRRGALDGYTF | TRBV5-1 | . | TRBJ1-2 | once